The clone carrying this TCR beta chain was seen a few times. Its antigen remains unidentified. A much more abundant neighbour one base away suggests this may be a read error. This record comes from a study of blood T cells in healthy people across ages. Study results and caveats: Investigators viewed diversity estimates from one million T cells as underestimates, the study reported. Age showed a roughly linear inverse relationship with TCR beta diversity per million T cells.

A second PCR of 7 to 11 cycles used a sample-barcoded 5' primer and a J-beta primer mix. Via MiXCR, TCRdb re-called the 5' RACE reads, giving one row per CDR3 protein. Of around 800,000 distinct CDR3 sequences in the sample, roughly 50% are singletons; the top ten hold around 40%. CDR3 length equals 17 residues. Germline V gene sequence: CDR1 DFQATT, CDR2 SNEGSKA (reference sequence). Trimming stripped 5 bases from V and 0 bases from J, with 17 bases between. The V call is TRBV20-1, the J call TRBJ2-6; D unclear. Source material: blood. This TCR came from a man aged 80 or over in good health. CDR3 DNA sequence: TGCAGTGCTGGAGTCAAAGGACCAAGCTCTGGGGCCAACGTCCTGACTTTC. Amino acids: CSAGVKGPSSGANVLTF.